Described below is a single T cell receptor (beta chain) sequence and its context. The data belong to a study of blood T cell repertoires in COVID-19. Turning to the study itself: Material from acute and convalescent COVID-19 was sourced from the United States, Italy and Spain. Nucleic acid was either cDNA or gDNA, and it came from T cells, B-cell-depleted T cells, or PBMCs.

Original processing methods: From reference gene primer amplification, estimates of nucleated cell counts were derived. Data came from immunoSEQ multiplex PCR; TCRdb stores just in-frame clones and leaves some out. V and J calls and clone size are as listed in that table; D and trimming were resolved from the DNA. The table shows under 50,000 clones, with roughly 83% occurring only once. Input material: peripheral blood. This clonotype originated in a man aged 70 or older with acute or convalescent COVID-19.

DNA of the CDR3: TGTGCCAGCAGCGAGAAGGGGCCAAACACCGGGGAGCTGTTTTTT. Translated, it gives CASSEKGPNTGELFF. V usage is TRBV9 and J usage is TRBJ2-2; D may be TRBD1 (5 bases). Germline V gene lookup returns CDR1 SGDLS and CDR2 YYNGEE. The germline V and J ends were trimmed by 3 bases and 2 bases, with 11 bases remaining between them. This CDR3 is 15 amino acids long.